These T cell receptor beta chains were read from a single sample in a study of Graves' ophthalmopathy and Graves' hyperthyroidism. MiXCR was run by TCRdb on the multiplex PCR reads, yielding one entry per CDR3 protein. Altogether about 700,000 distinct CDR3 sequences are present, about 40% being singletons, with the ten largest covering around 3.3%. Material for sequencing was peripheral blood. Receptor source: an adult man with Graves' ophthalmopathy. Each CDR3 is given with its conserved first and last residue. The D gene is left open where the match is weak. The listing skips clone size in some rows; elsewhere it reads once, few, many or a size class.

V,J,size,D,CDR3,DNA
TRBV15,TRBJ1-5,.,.,CATSRDAQQPQHF,TGTGCCACCAGCCGGGACGCCCAGCAGCCCCAGCATTTT
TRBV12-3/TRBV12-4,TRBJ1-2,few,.,CASSLRGLGSRGSYGYTF,TGTGCCAGCAGTTTAAGGGGGTTGGGGAGCAGGGGTTCCTATGGCTACACCTTC
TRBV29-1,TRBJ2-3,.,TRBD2,CSVENLADLTDTQYF,TGCAGCGTTGAGAATCTAGCGGACCTCACAGATACGCAGTATTTT
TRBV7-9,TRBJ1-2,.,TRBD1,CASSGQGGSPSGGSTNYGHTF,TGTGCCAGCAGCGGACAGGGGGGCTCACCCTCTGGTGGGTCGACTAACTATGGCCACACCTTC
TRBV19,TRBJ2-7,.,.,CASSIGPGQSYEQYF,TGTGCCAGTAGTATAGGGCCCGGGCAGTCCTACGAGCAGTACTTC
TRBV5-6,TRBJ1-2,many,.,CASSPDITPNYGYTF,TGTGCCAGCAGTCCCGACATTACCCCGAACTATGGCTACACCTTC
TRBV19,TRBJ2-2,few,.,CASSIFVGSNTGELFF,TGTGCCAGTAGTATATTCGTGGGCTCGAACACCGGGGAGCTGTTTTTT
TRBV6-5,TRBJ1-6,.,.,CASKRGRTDSYSPLHF,TGTGCCAGCAAACGGGGAAGAACCGACAGCTATTCACCCCTCCACTTT
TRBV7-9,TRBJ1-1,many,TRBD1,CASSSGDRAGGTEAFF,TGTGCCAGCAGCTCAGGGGACAGGGCCGGGGGCACTGAAGCTTTCTTT
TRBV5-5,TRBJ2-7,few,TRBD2,CASLKLAGVREQYF,TGTGCCAGCCTGAAACTAGCGGGAGTGCGGGAGCAGTACTTC
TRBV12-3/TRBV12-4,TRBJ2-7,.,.,CASSPVERSYEQYF,TGTGCCAGCAGTCCAGTTGAACGGTCCTACGAGCAGTACTTC
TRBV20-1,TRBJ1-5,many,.,CSAREAQPNQPQHF,TGCAGTGCTAGAGAGGCACAACCCAATCAGCCCCAGCATTTT
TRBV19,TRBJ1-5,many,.,CASSIGPSGNQPQHF,TGTGCCAGTAGTATAGGCCCGTCAGGGAATCAGCCCCAGCATTTT
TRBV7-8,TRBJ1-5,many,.,CASSLRSGYQPQHF,TGTGCCAGCAGCTTAAGGTCGGGGTATCAGCCCCAGCATTTT
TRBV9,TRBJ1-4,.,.,CASSVGQRGGEKLFF,TGTGCCAGCAGCGTAGGTCAGAGGGGTGGTGAAAAACTGTTTTTT
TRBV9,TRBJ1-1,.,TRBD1,CASSPGQERAEAFF,TGTGCCAGCTCACCCGGACAGGAACGGGCTGAAGCTTTCTTT
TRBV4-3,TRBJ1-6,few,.,CASSQESGMSSYNSPLHF,TGCGCCAGCAGCCAAGAGAGTGGGATGAGCTCCTATAATTCACCCCTCCACTTT
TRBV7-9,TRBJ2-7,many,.,CASTRSQGLGQYF,TGTGCCAGCACCAGGTCGCAGGGCCTCGGGCAGTACTTC
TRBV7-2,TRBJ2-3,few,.,CASSLGGGNTDTQYF,TGTGCCAGCAGCTTGGGAGGGGGGAACACAGATACGCAGTATTTT
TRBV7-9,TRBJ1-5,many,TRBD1,CASSYTGDYSNQPQHF,TGTGCCAGCAGCTATACAGGGGACTATAGCAATCAGCCCCAGCATTTT
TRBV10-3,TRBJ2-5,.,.,CAIREGIGIETQYF,TGTGCCATCAGAGAGGGCATAGGGATAGAGACCCAGTACTTC
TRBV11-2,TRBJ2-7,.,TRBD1,CASSLGQDFYEQYF,TGTGCCAGCAGCTTGGGACAGGACTTCTACGAGCAGTACTTC
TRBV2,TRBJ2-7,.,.,CASSYSFTDRRPGDSYELYF,TGTGCCAGCAGTTACTCGTTCACGGACAGGCGACCGGGGGACTCCTACGAGCTGTACTTC
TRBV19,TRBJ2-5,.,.,CASSEGGLGGETQYF,TGTGCCAGTAGTGAAGGCGGACTCGGAGGGGAGACCCAGTACTTC
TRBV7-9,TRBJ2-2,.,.,CASSLRLLDTGELFF,TGTGCCAGCAGTTTGAGATTACTCGACACCGGGGAGCTGTTTTTT
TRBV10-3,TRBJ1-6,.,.,CAISQEGFRNSPLHF,TGTGCCATCAGCCAAGAAGGTTTTCGTAATTCACCCCTCCACTTT
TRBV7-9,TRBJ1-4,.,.,CASSSQTRNLNEKLFF,TGTGCTAGCAGCTCCCAGACCCGCAACCTTAATGAAAAACTGTTTTTT
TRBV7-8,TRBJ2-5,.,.,CASSSDPGGEETQYF,TGTGCCAGCAGTTCGGATCCCGGCGGGGAAGAGACCCAGTACTTC
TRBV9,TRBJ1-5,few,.,CASSQDPRLGQPQHF,TGTGCCAGCAGCCAAGATCCCAGGCTGGGTCAGCCCCAGCATTTT
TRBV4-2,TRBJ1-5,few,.,CASSQNLQGNQPQHF,TGTGCCAGCAGCCAAAATCTACAGGGCAATCAGCCCCAGCATTTT
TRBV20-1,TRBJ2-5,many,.,CSASWGEAQYF,TGCAGTGCTAGTTGGGGTGAGGCCCAGTACTTC
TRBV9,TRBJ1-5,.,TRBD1,CASSPGTGSYEHF,TGTGCCAGCAGCCCTGGGACAGGCTCCTACGAGCATTTT
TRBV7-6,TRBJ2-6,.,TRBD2,CASSLSGGYGANVLTF,TGTGCCAGCAGCTTATCGGGAGGTTATGGGGCCAACGTCCTGACTTTC
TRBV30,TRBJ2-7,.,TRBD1,CAWSRDSSYEQYF,TGTGCCTGGAGCAGGGACAGCTCCTACGAGCAGTACTTC
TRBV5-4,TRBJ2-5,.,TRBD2,CASRAWGGRVETQYF,TGTGCCAGCAGAGCTTGGGGCGGGAGAGTAGAGACCCAGTACTTC
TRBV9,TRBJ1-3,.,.,CASSLGDRSSSGNTIYF,TGTGCCAGCAGCTTAGGCGACAGGTCGAGCTCTGGAAACACCATATATTTT
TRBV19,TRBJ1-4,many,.,CASSQTSSATNEKLFF,TGTGCCAGCAGCCAGACATCGAGTGCAACTAATGAAAAACTGTTTTTT
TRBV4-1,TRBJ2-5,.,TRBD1,CASSQTDRVWGTQYF,TGCGCCAGCAGCCAAACTGACAGGGTATGGGGGACCCAGTACTTC
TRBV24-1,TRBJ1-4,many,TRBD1,CATSELDRRNEKLFF,TGTGCCACCAGTGAACTGGACAGGCGTAATGAAAAACTGTTTTTT
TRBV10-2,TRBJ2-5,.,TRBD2,CASRSPSGGAGHGETQYF,TGCGCCAGCAGGTCCCCTAGCGGGGGGGCTGGGCACGGGGAGACCCAGTACTTC